Listed here are 22 T cell receptor beta chains from one sample, sequenced in a study of shared clonotypes between healthy human individuals. Terminally differentiated effector memory CD45RA+ cells were excluded by CCR7 positive selection of CD45RO-negative cells. Clones were read by immunoSEQ multiplex PCR, and TCRdb kept only the in-frame ones, dropping some. The profile shows hundreds of thousands of clones, 95% to 97% of them singletons. The specimen was naive CD8+ T cells sorted from blood. The receptors stem from a man aged 25-45 years in good health.

Details on this clone: The identical CDR3 is also encoded by other nucleotide sequences in the sample. This chain links TRBV7-9 with TRBJ2-7, with D maybe TRBD2 (6 bases). Trimming pared 4 bases from V and 3 bases from J, leaving 10 bases between. Germline CDR1 is SEHNR and CDR2 is FQNEAQ (reference sequence). The length of the CDR3 is 13 residues. CDR3 DNA sequence: TGTGCCAGCAGCTCGGGGGTGATCTACGAGCAGTACTTC. Translated: CASSSGVIYEQYF. Based on the CDR3 plus reference TRBV7-9 and TRBJ2-7, the full variable domain is DTGVSQNPRHKITKRGQNVTFRCDPISEHNRLYWYRQTLGQGPEFLTYFQNEAQLEKSRLLSDRFSAERPKGSFSTLEIQRTEQGDSAMYLCASSSGVIYEQYFGPGTRLTVT.

J is TRBJ2-1 and V is TRBV10-3; 9 nucleotides align to TRBD1. From germline, CDR1 is ENHRY and CDR2 SYGVKD. The CDR3 length is 15 residues. V was pared by 2 bases and J by 15 bases, with 14 bases of the junction left unmatched. The CDR3 region is CAISENPGQGWSLFF. In nucleotides, the CDR3 is TGTGCCATCAGTGAGAATCCGGGACAGGGCTGGTCCTTGTTCTTC.

For this clone: The same CDR3 also results from other DNA sequences found in this sample. CDR3 nucleotides: TGTGCCATCAGTGGGCCTAATGAGCAGTTCTTC. It encodes CAISGPNEQFF. This chain links TRBV10-3 with TRBJ2-1; D not certain. In germline, CDR1 is ENHRY, CDR2 SYGVKD. Trimming took 4 bases from V and 7 from J, leaving 5 bases between them. The CDR3 loop spans 11 amino acids.

About this clone: The sample has other DNA sequences that encode this CDR3 too. The V gene is TRBV13, the J gene TRBJ2-7; D not resolved. The V end lost 3 bases, the J end lost 0 bases, and 0 bases lay between the germline ends. Germline lookup yields CDR1 PRHDT and CDR2 FYEKMQ (reference sequence). The CDR3 length is 11 residues. Here the CDR3 reads CASSFSYEQYF. The CDR3 DNA is TGTGCCAGCAGCTTCTCCTACGAGCAGTACTTC.

CDR3 loop: CASSHAQEQETQYF. CDR3 bases: TGCGCCAGCAGCCATGCCCAGGAACAAGAGACCCAGTACTTC. The chain joins TRBV4-1 to TRBJ2-5; D not certain. The CDR3 extends over 14 amino acids. Germline V lookup: CDR1 MGHRA, CDR2 YSYEKL. V shed 3 bases and J shed 2 bases, with 10 bases lying between them.

This rearrangement joins TRBV27 to TRBJ2-1; 8 bases map to TRBD2. From germline, CDR1 is MNHEY and CDR2 SMNVEV (reference sequence). CDR3 length: 14 amino acids. The J segment lost 15 bases and the V segment lost 5 bases, leaving 15 bases of the junction unmatched. CDR3: CASSVAGSHPVGFF. The CDR3 DNA is TGTGCCAGCAGTGTAGCGGGATCTCACCCTGTTGGGTTCTTC.

The V and J genes are TRBV11-3 and TRBJ2-7; 7 bases are shared with TRBD1. The CDR3 sequence is 14 residues long. The germline gives CDR1 SGHNT, CDR2 YENEEA. After removal of 5 bases from V and 3 bases from J, the junction contained 7 bases not matched to a gene. The CDR3 spells CASSRGGNIYEQYF. DNA for the CDR3: TGTGCCAGCAGCCGAGGGGGCAACATCTACGAGCAGTACTTC.

DNA for the CDR3: TGTGCCAGCAGCAAAGCTCGCAGCGGGAGTAATGAGCAGTTCTTC. It translates to CASSKARSGSNEQFF. The chain carries TRBV21-1 and TRBJ2-1; TRBD2, as called in the table, went unchecked against the DNA. TRBV21-1 is described as a pseudogene. The CDR3 extends over 15 amino acids.

This clone has a handful of counts. This chain links TRBV5-1 with TRBJ2-7, with a tentative D call TRBD2 (5 bases). This CDR3 spans 16 amino acids. Germline V gives CDR1 SGHRS, CDR2 YFSETQ. Trimming removed 6 bases from V and 2 bases from J, with 21 bases in between. The DNA of the CDR3 is TGCGCCAGCAACGTCGGGAAAACGGGAACAACCTACGAGCAGTACTTC. It codes for CASNVGKTGTTYEQYF.

The chain links TRBV5-4 to TRBJ1-1; possible D gene TRBD1, 5 bases. Trimming cost V 0 bases and J 4 bases, with 13 bases left between them. CDR1 SGHNT and CDR2 YYREEE come from the germline V gene (reference sequence). The CDR3 spans 15 residues. The CDR3 protein is CASSLALIGGTEAFF. The CDR3 DNA sequence: TGTGCCAGCAGCTTGGCCCTTATTGGGGGCACTGAAGCTTTCTTT.

This clone has just a few counts. The CDR3 DNA sequence: TGTGCCAGCAGCTTTGGGACTAGCGGGAAGGAGACCCAGTACTTC. As protein: CASSFGTSGKETQYF. The V and J genes are TRBV5-4 and TRBJ2-5; 13 nucleotides match TRBD2. This CDR3 is built from 15 residues. The V gene's germline CDR1 is SGHNT and CDR2 YYREEE (reference sequence). Germline trimming cut 2 bases from V and 5 bases from J; bases unmatched to any gene: 3.

The chain joins TRBV29-1 to TRBJ2-7; tentative D call: TRBD2 (6 bases). The CDR3 sequence is 13 residues long. Germline CDR1 SQVTM, CDR2 ANQGSEA. V lost 2 bases to trimming and J lost 3 bases, with 11 bases between them. The CDR3, as DNA: TGCAGCGTTGAAATTGGGGAGGTCTACGAGCAGTACTTC. This sequence encodes CSVEIGEVYEQYF.

This sequence joins TRBV19 and TRBJ2-1; 8 nucleotides align to TRBD2. J was trimmed by 9 bases and V by 7 bases; bases with no gene match: 11. CDR3 length equals 14 residues. Germline assignment: CDR1 LNHDA and CDR2 SQIVND (reference sequence). CDR3 bases: TGTGCCAGTATCCCGACCGGGGGGGCAAGTGAGCAGTTCTTC. This gives the protein CASIPTGGASEQFF.

This clone showed up just once. This rearrangement joins TRBV27 to TRBJ1-2, with D perhaps TRBD1 (6 bases). There are 14 residues in the CDR3. CDR1 is MNHEY, CDR2 SMNVEV, per germline (reference sequence). V gave up 7 bases and J gave up 8 bases, with 20 bases separating them. CDR3: CASKRPGQAWGYTF. Written as DNA, the CDR3 is TGTGCCAGCAAGAGGCCGGGACAAGCCTGGGGCTACACCTTC.

This chain links TRBV10-3 with TRBJ2-7; D tentatively reads TRBD1 or TRBD2 (5 bases each). The CDR3 spans 11 residues. V was cut by 11 bases and J by 1 base, with 9 bases left in between. Germline V CDR1 and CDR2: ENHRY, SYGVKD. The CDR3 here is CASEGSYEQYF. CDR3 sequence (DNA): TGTGCCTCAGAGGGGTCCTACGAGCAGTACTTC.

The chain uses TRBV4-3 and TRBJ2-7; D perhaps matches TRBD2 (6 bases). In germline, CDR1 is LGHNA, CDR2 YSLEER. Trimming left V 1 base short and J 3 bases short, with 13 bases between. The CDR3 extends over 15 amino acids. CDR3 coding DNA: TGCGCCAGCAGCCAAGCTGGTTGGGACTTCTACGAGCAGTACTTC. Its protein product is CASSQAGWDFYEQYF.

The chain recombines TRBV29-1 with TRBJ1-1, with no clear D. V was cut by 2 bases and J by 10 bases, with 17 bases left in between. The CDR3 consists of 13 residues. The germline CDR1 and CDR2 sequences are SQVTM and ANQGSEA. The CDR3 DNA follows: TGCAGCGTTGAACCCCCCCAGGCATGGTCAGCTTTCTTT. This translates into CSVEPPQAWSAFF.

The V and J genes are TRBV19 and TRBJ2-7, with 12 positions matching TRBD1. The CDR3 runs 15 residues. Germline-derived CDR1 and CDR2 are LNHDA and SQIVND (reference sequence). Germline trimming cut 4 bases from V and 2 bases from J; bases unmatched to any gene: 3. CDR3 DNA sequence: TGTGCCAGTAGTACGGGACAGGGGGCGACCTACGAGCAGTACTTC. Its protein is CASSTGQGATYEQYF.

The rearrangement uses TRBV5-5 and TRBJ2-7; TRBD2 matches 8 bases. The CDR3 spans 15 residues. J was trimmed by 6 bases and V by 4 bases; bases with no gene match: 12. The germline V gene encodes CDR1 SGHKS and CDR2 YYEKEE (reference sequence). The CDR3 nucleotides read TGTGCCAGCAGCCCCAATAGCGGGATAATAGGCGAGCAGTACTTC. Encoded protein: CASSPNSGIIGEQYF.

The table lists this clone with a few counts. CDR3 residues: CASLTAGENTEAFF. The CDR3 DNA reads as TGTGCCAGCCTAACCGCGGGAGAGAACACTGAAGCTTTCTTT. The chain links TRBV5-4 to TRBJ1-1; D ambiguous. The length of the CDR3 is 14 residues. The germline V gene encodes CDR1 SGHNT and CDR2 YYREEE (reference sequence). V was clipped by 7 bases and J by 1 base, with 14 bases between them.

This clone has a handful of counts. V usage is TRBV5-1 and J usage is TRBJ2-7; TRBD1 agrees at 8 bases. The germline gives CDR1 SGHRS, CDR2 YFSETQ. The CDR3 is 15 residues long. Losses at the gene ends were 2 bases for V and 3 bases for J; bases not matched to a gene: 7. The CDR3 sequence: CASSFTGTGLYEQYF. The CDR3 nucleotides read TGCGCCAGCAGCTTCACCGGGACAGGCCTCTACGAGCAGTACTTC.

The rearrangement joins TRBV7-8 to TRBJ2-7, with TRBD2 as a possible D gene (5 bases). V was cut by 4 bases and J by 1 base, with 20 bases left in between. The CDR3 is 17 amino acids. Germline V gene data show CDR1 as SGHVS and CDR2 as FQNEAQ. The CDR3 region is CASSSLSGAGLSYEQYF. For the CDR3, the DNA is TGTGCCAGCAGCTCCCTTTCGGGCGCGGGTTTATCCTACGAGCAGTACTTC.